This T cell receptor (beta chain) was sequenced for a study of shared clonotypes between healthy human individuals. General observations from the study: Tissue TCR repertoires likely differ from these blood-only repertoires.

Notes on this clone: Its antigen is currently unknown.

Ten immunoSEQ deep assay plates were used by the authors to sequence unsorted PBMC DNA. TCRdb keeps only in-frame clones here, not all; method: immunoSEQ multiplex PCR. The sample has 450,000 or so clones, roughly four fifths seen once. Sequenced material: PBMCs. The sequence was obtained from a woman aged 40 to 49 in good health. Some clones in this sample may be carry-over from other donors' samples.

The CDR3 spells CASSSYDRGLGKLFF. CDR3 DNA sequence: TGTGCCAGCAGTTCGTACGACAGGGGTCTAGGTAAACTGTTTTTT. The chain uses TRBV27 and TRBJ1-4; 8 bases fit TRBD1. The ends lost 4 bases at V and 11 bases at J; junction bases unmatched: 12. This CDR3 region has 15 residues. CDR1 and CDR2 from the germline V gene are MNHEY and SMNVEV (reference sequence).